The 17 T cell receptor beta chains reported below all come from one sample, sequenced in a study of T and B cells in COVID-19 patients. TRB rearrangements were amplified by multiplex PCR with BIOMED2 TRB-A/B primers. TCRdb ran MiXCR on the multiplex PCR reads and lists one entry per CDR3 protein. The sample carries around 16,000 distinct CDR3 sequences, roughly 29% recorded once. Blood genomic DNA input for TRB amplification was roughly 230-550 ng. Sequencing input: blood. The receptors derive from a human donor who had recovered from COVID-19.

This clonotype came up a few times. The rearrangement joins TRBV7-9 to TRBJ2-7, with D unresolved. With 5 bases removed from V and 7 bases from J, the gap between germline ends came to 12 bases. Germline V CDR1 and CDR2: SEHNR, FQNEAQ (reference sequence). This CDR3 has 12 residues. The CDR3 nucleotides are TGTGCCAGCAGCACTGCCTTGGGGGAGCAGTACTTC. Encoded protein: CASSTALGEQYF. Looking up the rest from reference TRBV7-9 and TRBJ2-7 gives the full variable domain: DTGVSQNPRHKITKRGQNVTFRCDPISEHNRLYWYRQTLGQGPEFLTYFQNEAQLEKSRLLSDRFSAERPKGSFSTLEIQRTEQGDSAMYLCASSTALGEQYFGPGTRLTVT.

J is TRBJ1-2 and V is TRBV18; no firm D call. The CDR3 consists of 14 residues. Trimming removed 6 bases at V and 4 bases at J, with 15 bases between. CDR1 and CDR2 from the germline V gene are KGHSH and LQKENI. The CDR3 region has the DNA TGTGCCAGCTCTCTACTCCTCGATACCTATGGCTACACCTTC. Its translation: CASSLLLDTYGYTF. The entire variable domain, with the rest obtained from reference TRBV18 and TRBJ1-2, is as follows: NAGVMQNPRHLVRRRGQEARLRCSPMKGHSHVYWYRQLPEEGLKFMVYLQKENIIDESGMPKERFSAEFPKEGPSILRIQQVVRGDSAAYFCASSLLLDTYGYTFGSGTRLTVV.

By share, this clonotype counts as medium-sized (0.01 to 0.1%). CDR3 amino acids: CSVADSGTTIQYF. The DNA of the CDR3 is TGCAGCGTGGCGGACTCCGGGACCACCATTCAGTACTTC. The chain couples TRBV29-1 to TRBJ2-4; either TRBD1 or TRBD2 may fit D (5 bases each). V dropped 6 bases and J dropped 9 bases, with 18 bases sitting between them. The CDR3 runs 13 residues. The germline V gene encodes CDR1 SQVTM and CDR2 ANQGSEA.

There are a few counts of this clonotype. The V gene is TRBV14, the J gene TRBJ2-7, with a weak D call TRBD1 (5 bases). Germline CDR1 SGHDN, CDR2 FVKESK. This CDR3 spans 13 amino acids. V lost 2 bases and J lost 7, with 12 bases in between. This CDR3 is CASSQPGLLEQYF. The CDR3 DNA follows: TGTGCCAGCAGCCAACCAGGGCTATTGGAGCAGTACTTC.

This clonotype has only a few counts. CDR3 DNA sequence: TGTGCCAGCAGCCCTCAAAAGGGGAGCAATCAGCCCCAGCATTTT. Translating it yields CASSPQKGSNQPQHF. The chain carries TRBV6-4 and TRBJ1-5, with D tentatively TRBD1 (5 bases). Trimming removed 6 bases at V and 1 base at J, with 13 bases between. The CDR3 has 15 residues. The germline CDR1 and CDR2 sequences are MRHNA and SNTAGT.

This clonotype was seen repeatedly, ten times or more. The CDR3 nucleotides are TGTGCCAGTAGTATAGGTACGGAAGAGACCCAGTACTTC. Amino acid sequence: CASSIGTEETQYF. This sequence joins TRBV19 and TRBJ2-5; D uncertain. V lost 1 base, J lost 3 bases, and 6 bases lay in between. Germline CDR1 LNHDA, CDR2 SQIVND (reference sequence). The length of the CDR3 is 13 residues.

The V and J genes are TRBV6-1 and TRBJ1-2; D is unclear. The CDR3 is 11 residues long. V was cut by 8 bases and J by 3 bases, with 7 bases left in between. Germline V gene lookup returns CDR1 MNHNS and CDR2 SASEGT. The CDR3 region has the DNA TGTGCCAGCGGAACAGACTATGGCTACACCTTC. This translates into CASGTDYGYTF.

By share, this clonotype ranks as medium-sized. The V gene is TRBV15, the J gene TRBJ2-3, with D maybe TRBD2 (7 bases). Germline V gene sequence: CDR1 LNHNV, CDR2 YYDKDF (reference sequence). V dropped 5 bases and J dropped 0 bases, with 18 bases sitting between them. CDR3 length: 17 amino acids. CDR3 DNA sequence: TGTGCCACCAGCCCAAAGGGGGGGGGCCCTAGCACAGATACGCAGTATTTT. Residues: CATSPKGGGPSTDTQYF.

This clonotype was counted many times. The chain joins TRBV27 to TRBJ2-1; 9 nucleotides agree with TRBD2. Germline trimming cut 5 bases from V and 2 bases from J; bases unmatched to any gene: 7. Germline CDR1 is MNHEY and CDR2 is SMNVEV (reference sequence). The CDR3 has 16 amino acids. The CDR3 DNA sequence: TGTGCCAGCAGTGTCCGACTAGCGGAGCCCTACAATGAGCAGTTCTTC. The encoded protein is CASSVRLAEPYNEQFF.

This clonotype has only one observation. The V call is TRBV6-5, the J call TRBJ1-2, with 8 positions matching TRBD1. V trimming: 5 bases; J trimming: 2 bases; junction bases outside the gene matches: 7. This CDR3 has 15 residues. The germline gives CDR1 MNHEY, CDR2 SVGAGI. The CDR3 loop is CASSVFRTGNYGYTF. The CDR3 region has the DNA TGTGCCAGCAGTGTATTCCGGACAGGGAACTATGGCTACACCTTC.

The rearrangement joins TRBV6-4 to TRBJ1-5; no definite D call. The CDR3 contains 13 residues. Germline V gene sequence: CDR1 MRHNA, CDR2 SNTAGT. Trimming took 3 bases from V and 7 from J, leaving 10 bases between them. CDR3 protein: CASSEGVGQPQHF. In nucleotides, the CDR3 is TGTGCCAGCAGTGAGGGTGTGGGGCAGCCCCAGCATTTT.

The chain carries TRBV6-6 and TRBJ2-1; D is uncertain. V shed 2 bases and J shed 12 bases, with 14 bases lying between them. The germline CDR1 and CDR2 sequences are MNHNY and SVGAGI (reference sequence). The CDR3 loop spans 13 amino acids. The CDR3 spells CASSYDPLTMQFF. CDR3 nucleotide sequence: TGTGCCAGCAGTTACGATCCTCTAACTATGCAGTTCTTC.

This clonotype was counted ten times or more. The chain recombines TRBV6-5 with TRBJ2-7; D tentatively reads TRBD1 or TRBD2 (5 bases each). Germline CDR1 and CDR2: MNHEY and SVGAGI. The V gene lost 5 bases and the J gene lost 12 bases, with 14 bases spanning the gap. This CDR3 has 11 amino acids. CDR3 DNA: TGTGCCAGCAGTACCCGGGGCAGGGTGTACTTC. It is translated as CASSTRGRVYF.

The V and J genes are TRBV19 and TRBJ1-5; D remains ambiguous. The CDR3 extends over 14 amino acids. Per the germline V gene, CDR1 is LNHDA and CDR2 is SQIVND (reference sequence). Trimming removed 3 bases from V and 5 bases from J, with 11 bases in between. CDR3 DNA sequence: TGTGCCAGTAGTATTATGGGGTGGGATCAGCCCCAGCATTTT. This encodes CASSIMGWDQPQHF.

The gene calls are TRBV7-3 and TRBJ2-2; 10 nucleotides agree with TRBD1. CDR1 is SGHTA, CDR2 FQGTGA, per germline. This CDR3 has 15 residues. With V trimmed by 5 bases and J by 5 bases, 5 bases remained unmatched. CDR3 amino acids: CASSLGTGETGELFF. The CDR3 DNA reads TGTGCCAGCAGCCTAGGGACAGGGGAGACCGGGGAGCTGTTTTTT.

By its share, this clonotype is medium-sized. This rearrangement joins TRBV29-1 to TRBJ2-7; 8 nucleotides agree with TRBD2. The CDR3 totals 18 residues. Per germline, CDR1 SQVTM and CDR2 ANQGSEA. The CDR3 region is CGLAREGLDPGLSYEQYF. For the CDR3, the DNA is TGCGGCTTGGCCCGGGAGGGACTGGATCCGGGTCTATCCTACGAGCAGTACTTC.

The chain couples TRBV27 to TRBJ2-1, with D possibly being TRBD2 (6 bases). The germline CDR1 and CDR2 sequences are MNHEY and SMNVEV (reference sequence). Trimming cost V 6 bases and J 0 bases, with 18 bases left between them. The CDR3 has 17 amino acids. This CDR3 reads CASRRLVTSSSYNEQFF. The CDR3 DNA sequence: TGTGCCAGCAGGAGACTGGTAACTAGCAGCTCCTACAATGAGCAGTTCTTC.